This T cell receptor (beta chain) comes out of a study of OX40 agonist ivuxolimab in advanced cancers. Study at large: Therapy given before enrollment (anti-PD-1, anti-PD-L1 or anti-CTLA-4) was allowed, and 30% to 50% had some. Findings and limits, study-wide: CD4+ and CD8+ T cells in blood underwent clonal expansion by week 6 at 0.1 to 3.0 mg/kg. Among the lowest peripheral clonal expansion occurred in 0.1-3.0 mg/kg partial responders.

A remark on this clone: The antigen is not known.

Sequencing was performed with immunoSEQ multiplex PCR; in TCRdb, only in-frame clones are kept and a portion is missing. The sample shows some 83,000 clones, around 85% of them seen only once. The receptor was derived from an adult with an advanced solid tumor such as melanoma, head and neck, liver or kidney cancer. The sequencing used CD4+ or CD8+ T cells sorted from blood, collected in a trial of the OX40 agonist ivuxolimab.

CDR3 residues: CASSFTGTSNGYTF. CDR3 DNA: TGTGCCAGCAGCTTTACCGGGACTTCTAATGGCTACACCTTC. The chain carries TRBV5-8 and TRBJ1-2; maybe TRBD1 (5 bases). The CDR3 runs 14 residues. The germline CDR1 and CDR2 sequences are SGHTS and YDEGEE. Trimming pared 2 bases from V and 6 bases from J, leaving 14 bases between.